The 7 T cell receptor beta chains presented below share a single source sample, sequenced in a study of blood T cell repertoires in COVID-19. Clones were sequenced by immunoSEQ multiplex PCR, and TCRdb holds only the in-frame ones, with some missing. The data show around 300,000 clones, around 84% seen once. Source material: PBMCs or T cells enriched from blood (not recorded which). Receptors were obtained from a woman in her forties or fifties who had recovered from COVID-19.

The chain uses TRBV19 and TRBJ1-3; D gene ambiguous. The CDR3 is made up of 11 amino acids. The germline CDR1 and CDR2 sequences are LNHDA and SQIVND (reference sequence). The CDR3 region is CAAEVGNTIYF. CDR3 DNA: TGTGCAGCCGAAGTCGGAAACACCATATATTTT. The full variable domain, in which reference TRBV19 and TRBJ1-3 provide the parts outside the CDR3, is DGGITQSPKYLFRKEGQNVTLSCEQNLNHDAMYWYRQDPGQGLRLIYYSQIVNDFQKGDIAEGYSVSREKKESFPLTVTSAQKNPTAFYLCAAEVGNTIYFGEGSWLTVV.

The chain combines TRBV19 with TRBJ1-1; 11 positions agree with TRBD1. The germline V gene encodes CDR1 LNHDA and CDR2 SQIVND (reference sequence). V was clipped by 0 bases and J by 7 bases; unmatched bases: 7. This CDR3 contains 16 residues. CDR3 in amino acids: CASSIDLWTGGSEAFF. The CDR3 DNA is TGTGCCAGTAGTATAGATCTTTGGACAGGGGGCAGTGAAGCTTTCTTT.

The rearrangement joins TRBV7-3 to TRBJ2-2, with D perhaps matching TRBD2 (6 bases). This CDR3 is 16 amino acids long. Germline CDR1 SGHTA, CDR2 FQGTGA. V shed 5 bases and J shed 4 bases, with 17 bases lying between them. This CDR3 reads CASSEDGGVITGELFF. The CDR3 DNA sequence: TGTGCCAGCAGCGAAGACGGCGGGGTAATCACCGGGGAGCTGTTTTTT.

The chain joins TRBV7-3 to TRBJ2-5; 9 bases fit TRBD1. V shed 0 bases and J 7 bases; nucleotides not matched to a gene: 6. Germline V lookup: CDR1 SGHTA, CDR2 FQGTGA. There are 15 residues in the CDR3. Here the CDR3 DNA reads TGTGCCAGCAGCTTAACCACAGGGGGCAGTGGGACCCAGTACTTC. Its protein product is CASSLTTGGSGTQYF.

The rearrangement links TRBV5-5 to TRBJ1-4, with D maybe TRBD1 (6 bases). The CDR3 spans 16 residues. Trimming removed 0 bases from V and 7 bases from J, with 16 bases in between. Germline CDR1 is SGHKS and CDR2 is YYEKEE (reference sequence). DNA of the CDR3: TGTGCCAGCAGCTTGGAATGGGGGCAGTTGGGTGAAAAACTGTTTTTT. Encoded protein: CASSLEWGQLGEKLFF. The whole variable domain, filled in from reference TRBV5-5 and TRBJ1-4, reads DAGVTQSPTHLIKTRGQQVTLRCSPISGHKSVSWYQQVLGQGPQFIFQYYEKEERGRGNFPDRFSARQFPNYSSELNVNALLLGDSALYLCASSLEWGQLGEKLFFGSGTQLSVL.

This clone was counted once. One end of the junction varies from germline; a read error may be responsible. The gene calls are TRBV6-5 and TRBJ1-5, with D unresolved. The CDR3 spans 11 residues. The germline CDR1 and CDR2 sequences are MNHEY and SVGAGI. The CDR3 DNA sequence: TGTGCCAGCAGTGACTCCGGGGCCCAGCATTTT. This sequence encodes CASSDSGAQHF.

This CDR3 is CASSVTPYSGNTIYF. The CDR3 DNA reads as TGTGCCAGTAGTGTGACTCCTTACTCTGGAAACACCATATATTTT. This chain uses TRBV19 with TRBJ1-3, with D unresolved. Looked up from germline, CDR1 is LNHDA and CDR2 is SQIVND (reference sequence). The CDR3 covers 15 residues. V lost 5 bases to trimming and J lost 0 bases, with 11 bases between them. Using reference TRBV19 and TRBJ1-3 for the parts outside the CDR3, the full variable domain is DGGITQSPKYLFRKEGQNVTLSCEQNLNHDAMYWYRQDPGQGLRLIYYSQIVNDFQKGDIAEGYSVSREKKESFPLTVTSAQKNPTAFYLCASSVTPYSGNTIYFGEGSWLTVV.